The 8 T cell receptor beta chains reported below all come from one sample, sequenced in a study of T cell repertoires in cytomegalovirus infection (dated by TCRdb to the late 2010s). TCRdb names Illumina HiSeq 1500 as the instrument used. TCRdb itself trimmed the public reads at Q25 with fastp, ran MiXCR and retained productive beta chains. Rows are combined by CDR3 protein, so each entry shows the most common genes and DNA. This sample is represented by some 400,000 distinct CDR3 sequences; approximately 30% of them were singletons. The ten largest clones take up roughly 13% of the sample. The sequencing input was PBMCs. These receptors were collected from a human donor in good health (CMV status not recorded). Some clones in this sample may be carry-over from other donors' samples.

The table lists this clonotype with a few counts. This rearrangement joins TRBV7-9 to TRBJ1-1; D not resolved. V shed 6 bases and J shed 7 bases, with 12 bases lying between them. From germline, CDR1 is SEHNR and CDR2 FQNEAQ (reference sequence). CDR3 length equals 12 residues. CDR3 DNA sequence: TGTGCCAGCAGGCCCGAGTTGGTTGAAGCTTTCTTT. Amino acids: CASRPELVEAFF.

V gene TRBV20-1 combines with J gene TRBJ1-6, with D uncertain. The CDR3 is made up of 17 amino acids. CDR1 DFQATT and CDR2 SNEGSKA come from the germline V gene (reference sequence). V was trimmed by 0 bases and J by 5 bases, leaving 17 bases between them. The CDR3: CSARDKRSDRDNSPLHF. The CDR3 DNA sequence: TGCAGTGCTAGAGATAAAAGATCGGACCGAGATAATTCACCCCTCCACTTT.

This clonotype was seen repeatedly, ten times or more. This chain uses TRBV7-2 with TRBJ2-3; 8 positions match TRBD2. Trimming cost V 3 bases and J 4 bases; bases outside gene matches: 9. The CDR3 runs to 16 residues. Germline V gene data show CDR1 as SGHTA and CDR2 as FQGNSA. CDR3 region: CASSFRSGGGSDTQYF. The CDR3 DNA follows: TGTGCCAGCAGCTTCCGGAGCGGGGGCGGGTCAGATACGCAGTATTTT.

The chain is built from TRBV7-9 and TRBJ2-1; 7 bases line up with TRBD2. V was pared by 5 bases and J by 5 bases, with 9 bases of the junction left unmatched. Germline V lookup: CDR1 SEHNR, CDR2 FQNEAQ (reference sequence). The CDR3 sequence is 15 residues long. The CDR3 is CASSNRDYSDNEQFF. The CDR3 bases are TGTGCCAGCAGCAACCGGGACTATTCAGACAATGAGCAGTTCTTC. Using reference TRBV7-9 and TRBJ2-1 for the parts outside the CDR3, the full variable domain is DTGVSQNPRHKITKRGQNVTFRCDPISEHNRLYWYRQTLGQGPEFLTYFQNEAQLEKSRLLSDRFSAERPKGSFSTLEIQRTEQGDSAMYLCASSNRDYSDNEQFFGPGTRLTVL.

There are many counts of this clonotype. The J gene is TRBJ1-6, the V gene TRBV7-8; 8 nucleotides line up with TRBD1. Germline trimming cut 5 bases from V and 0 bases from J; bases unmatched to any gene: 9. This CDR3 is 18 amino acids long. Germline-derived CDR1 and CDR2 are SGHVS and FQNEAQ. CDR3: CASSQRTGPSSYNSPLHF. CDR3 bases: TGTGCCAGCAGCCAAAGGACAGGGCCAAGCTCCTATAATTCACCCCTCCACTTT. The entire variable domain, with the rest obtained from reference TRBV7-8 and TRBJ1-6, is as follows: GAGVSQSPRYKVAKRGQDVALRCDPISGHVSLFWYQQALGQGPEFLTYFQNEAQLDKSGLPSDRFFAERPEGSVSTLKIQRTQQEDSAVYLCASSQRTGPSSYNSPLHFGNGTRLTVT.

The chain is built from TRBV12-3 or TRBV12-4 and TRBJ1-1; TRBD1 is a possible D gene (5 bases). The V end lost 6 bases, the J end lost 3 bases, and 11 bases lay between the germline ends. The CDR3 totals 13 residues. This chain's CDR3 is CASRQGWDTEAFF. CDR3 in DNA: TGTGCCAGCAGGCAGGGCTGGGACACTGAAGCTTTCTTT.

The chain links TRBV7-2 to TRBJ2-1; unclear D gene. CDR3 length: 16 residues. Trimming took off 4 bases at V and 6 bases at J, with 19 bases between the two ends. Germline V gene data show CDR1 as SGHTA and CDR2 as FQGNSA. Here the CDR3 DNA reads TGTGCCAGCAGCTATCTGGGCCACAACTATGGCAATGAGCAGTTCTTC. Translating gives CASSYLGHNYGNEQFF.

The rearrangement uses TRBV19 and TRBJ2-7; tentative D call: TRBD2 (6 bases). Germline V gives CDR1 LNHDA, CDR2 SQIVND (reference sequence). V was shortened by 5 bases and J by 4 bases, with 21 bases between the two germline ends. This CDR3 has 16 residues. CDR3 DNA sequence: TGTGCCAGTAGTCCGGGAAGAGGAGGGAGAGGATACGAGCAGTACTTC. This sequence encodes CASSPGRGGRGYEQYF.